The clone carrying this T cell receptor (beta chain) was seen a handful of times. The data stem from a study of blood T cell repertoires in COVID-19. TCRdb's table, derived via immunoSEQ multiplex PCR, lists solely in-frame clones and lacks some. The sample records some 86,000 clones, over 70% being singletons. V was pared by 5 bases and J by 12 bases, with 23 bases between. In germline, CDR1 is SGHTA, CDR2 FQGNSA. The CDR3 runs to 16 residues. The source of this sequence is a woman over 75 with active or convalescent COVID-19. Sequencing was carried out using peripheral blood. The chain has TRBV7-2 and TRBJ1-6; a possible D gene is TRBD1 (5 bases). CDR3 sequence: CASSPLGLGGGIPLHF. CDR3 sequence (DNA): TGTGCCAGCAGCCCCTTGGGTCTTGGGGGAGGTATACCCCTCCACTTT.